This paragraph reports one T cell receptor beta chain. Other DNA variants within this sample encode the same CDR3. TCRdb's copy holds only in-frame clones and misses some; the assay was immunoSEQ multiplex PCR. This table has tens of thousands of clones, around 90% appearing once. This sample was taken from a study of control samples from healthy donors and cancer patients. Trimming took 3 bases from V and 2 from J, leaving 4 bases between them. This CDR3 has 11 residues. The germline V gene encodes CDR1 DFQATT and CDR2 SNEGSKA (reference sequence). The sequenced sample was blood. This chain uses TRBV20-1 with TRBJ1-2; D is undetermined. The clonotype originates from a woman aged 60-75 years in good health. This CDR3 reads CSASRNYGYTF. The CDR3 nucleotides are TGCAGTGCTAGCCGGAACTATGGCTACACCTTC.